This T cell receptor (beta chain) originates from a study of T cell responses to AZD1222 COVID-19 vaccine. CDR3 length: 15 residues. Germline CDR1 and CDR2: LNHDA and SQIVND (reference sequence). Trimming took 4 bases from V and 3 from J, leaving 12 bases between them. The repertoire was sequenced with immunoSEQ multiplex PCR; TCRdb's copy has only in-frame clones and lacks some. The table lists about 57,000 clones, approximately 83% of them singletons, with approximately 18% in the top ten. The receptor was derived from an adult in good health. The chain combines TRBV19 with TRBJ1-4, with D possibly TRBD1 on 5 matching bases. The sample in question was peripheral blood, obtained on day 0 of AZD1222 vaccination. The CDR3 is CASSTWDGANEKLFF. As DNA, the CDR3 is TGTGCCAGTAGTACATGGGACGGCGCTAATGAAAAACTGTTTTTT.